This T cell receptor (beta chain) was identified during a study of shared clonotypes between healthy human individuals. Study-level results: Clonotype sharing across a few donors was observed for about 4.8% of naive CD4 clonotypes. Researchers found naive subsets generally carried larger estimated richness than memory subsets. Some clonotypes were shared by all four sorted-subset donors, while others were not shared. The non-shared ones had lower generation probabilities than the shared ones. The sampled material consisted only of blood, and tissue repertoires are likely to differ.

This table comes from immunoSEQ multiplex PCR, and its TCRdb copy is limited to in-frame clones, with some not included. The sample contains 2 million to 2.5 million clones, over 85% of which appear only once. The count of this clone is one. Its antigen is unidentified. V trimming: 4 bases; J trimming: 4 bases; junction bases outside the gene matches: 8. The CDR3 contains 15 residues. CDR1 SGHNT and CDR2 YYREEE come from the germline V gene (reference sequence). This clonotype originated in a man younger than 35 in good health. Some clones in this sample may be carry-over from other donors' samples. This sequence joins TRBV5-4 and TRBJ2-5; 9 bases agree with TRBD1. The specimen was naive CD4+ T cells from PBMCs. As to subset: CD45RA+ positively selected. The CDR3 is CASSPGTGKGETQYF. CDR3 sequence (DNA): TGTGCCAGCAGCCCGGGGACAGGGAAGGGAGAGACCCAGTACTTC.